The TCR beta chain under discussion was sequenced for a study of OX40 agonist ivuxolimab in advanced cancers. As for the study in general: An agonistic anti-OX40 (CD134) antibody, ivuxolimab, was used to treat the patients. Among those enrolled, mean age was roughly 62 years (range roughly 23 to 79) and less than 90% were male.

Study conclusions and caveats: CD4+ and CD8+ blood T cells expanded clonally by week 6 at 0.1 to 3.0 mg/kg.

With respect to this clone: Its target is not known.

Autoimmune disease history or systemic immunosuppression led to patient exclusion. Generated by immunoSEQ multiplex PCR, the TCRdb table keeps only in-frame clones and is missing some. The table has roughly 48,000 clones, 75% to 80% seen once. With 0 bases removed from V and 6 bases from J, the gap between germline ends came to 10 bases. This CDR3 is 13 amino acids long. Germline V CDR1 and CDR2: SGDLS, YYNGEE. This receptor was taken from an adult with an advanced solid tumor such as melanoma, head and neck, liver or kidney cancer. The specimen comprised CD4+ or CD8+ T cells sorted from blood, sampled in a trial of the OX40 agonist ivuxolimab. The gene calls are TRBV9 and TRBJ2-7; D is uncertain. CDR3 DNA: TGTGCCAGCAGCGTAGCTAGGGCTACCGAGCAGTACTTC. Its protein product is CASSVARATEQYF.